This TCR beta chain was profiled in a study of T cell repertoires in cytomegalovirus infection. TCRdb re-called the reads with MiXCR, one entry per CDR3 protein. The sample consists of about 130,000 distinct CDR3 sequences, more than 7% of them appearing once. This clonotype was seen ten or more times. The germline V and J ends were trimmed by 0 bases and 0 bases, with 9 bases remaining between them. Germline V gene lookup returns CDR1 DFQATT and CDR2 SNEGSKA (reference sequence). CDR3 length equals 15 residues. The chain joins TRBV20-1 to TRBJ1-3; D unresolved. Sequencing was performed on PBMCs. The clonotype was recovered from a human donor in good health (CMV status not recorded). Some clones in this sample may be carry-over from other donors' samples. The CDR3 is CSARDRVSSGNTIYF. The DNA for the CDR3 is TGCAGTGCTAGAGATCGAGTGAGCTCTGGAAACACCATATATTTT.